Listed below are T cell receptor beta chains from one sample, sequenced in a study of blood T cell repertoires in COVID-19. The method was immunoSEQ multiplex PCR; TCRdb's version includes in-frame clones alone and lacks a portion of them. The data contain about 120,000 clones, roughly 80% of them singletons. Sequencing input: peripheral blood. Every receptor here comes from a human donor in a cohort sampled during active COVID-19. Each CDR3 is given with its conserved first and last residue. D genes are given only for firm matches. Not all rows give a size; the values are once, few, many and, for expanded clones, a class.

abundance	v_gene	j_gene	d_gene	CDR3aa	CDR3nt
-	TRBV4-1	TRBJ1-5	-	CASSQDLQISNQPQHF	TGCGCCAGCAGCCAAGATTTACAAATTTCGAATCAGCCCCAGCATTTT
-	TRBV5-1	TRBJ2-3	-	CASRGASADTQYF	TGCGCCAGCAGGGGGGCATCGGCAGATACGCAGTATTTT
-	TRBV5-1	TRBJ1-1	-	CASSFTGTEAFF	TGCGCCAGCAGCTTTACAGGGACTGAAGCTTTCTTT
-	TRBV19	TRBJ1-3	-	CASSIDPRGSGNTIYF	TGTGCCAGTAGTATAGATCCTCGGGGCTCTGGAAACACCATATATTTT
-	TRBV7-9	TRBJ1-1	-	CASSSQTLTEAFF	TGTGCCAGCAGCTCCCAGACACTTACTGAAGCTTTCTTT
-	TRBV3-1/TRBV3-2	TRBJ2-3	TRBD2	CASSQLAGGKGDTQYF	TGTGCCAGCAGCCAGTTAGCGGGGGGAAAAGGGGATACGCAGTATTTT
-	TRBV30	TRBJ1-4	TRBD1	CAWSVTGRGSEKLFF	TGTGCCTGGAGTGTAACGGGCAGGGGGAGTGAAAAACTGTTTTTT
-	TRBV19	TRBJ2-7	-	CASRSLWGTTYEQYF	TGTGCCAGTAGATCGCTCTGGGGGACAACCTACGAGCAGTACTTC
few	TRBV9	TRBJ2-3	-	CASSAPMGGPGDTQYF	TGTGCCAGCAGCGCCCCAATGGGGGGGCCTGGAGATACGCAGTATTTT
-	TRBV30	TRBJ2-7	-	CAWDTGFYEQYF	TGTGCCTGGGATACAGGCTTCTACGAGCAGTACTTC
once	TRBV6-2/TRBV6-3	TRBJ1-4	-	CASSRDQTGEREKLFF	TGTGCCAGCAGTAGGGACCAGACAGGAGAACGTGAAAAACTGTTTTTT
-	TRBV7-9	TRBJ2-7	TRBD2	CASSLASGGSEQYF	TGTGCCAGCAGCTTAGCGTCCGGGGGGAGCGAGCAGTACTTC
-	TRBV9	TRBJ2-7	-	CASSVDRAIDEQYF	TGTGCCAGCAGCGTAGACAGGGCTATCGACGAGCAGTACTTC
-	TRBV19	TRBJ1-1	-	CASSNRENTEAFF	TGTGCCAGTAGTAATCGGGAGAACACTGAAGCTTTCTTT
-	TRBV25-1	TRBJ1-2	-	CASTRQGSSYGYTF	TGTGCCAGCACTCGCCAGGGAAGCAGCTATGGCTACACCTTC
once	TRBV24-1	TRBJ2-7	TRBD2	CATSGSSGLYEQYF	TGCGCCACCAGTGGCTCTAGCGGGCTTTACGAGCAGTACTTC
-	TRBV28	TRBJ2-2	-	CASSPISVTGELFF	TGTGCCAGCAGTCCCATCTCAGTCACCGGGGAGCTGTTTTTT
-	TRBV6-5	TRBJ2-5	-	CASTYGAGPGETQYF	TGTGCCAGCACCTACGGAGCTGGCCCCGGCGAGACCCAGTACTTC
-	TRBV7-2	TRBJ1-2	TRBD1	CASSAQDRVTNYGYTF	TGTGCCAGCAGCGCCCAAGACAGGGTAACTAACTATGGCTACACCTTC
-	TRBV20-1	TRBJ2-7	-	CSARDSHEQYF	TGCAGTGCTAGAGATAGCCACGAGCAGTACTTC
-	TRBV6-5	TRBJ1-5	-	CASSPRGVSNQPQHF	TGTGCCAGCAGCCCCCGGGGGGTTAGCAATCAGCCCCAGCATTTT
-	TRBV19	TRBJ2-6	-	CASSISGSGANVLTF	TGTGCCAGTAGTATCTCCGGCTCTGGGGCCAACGTCCTGACTTTC
-	TRBV3-1/TRBV3-2	TRBJ1-2	-	CASSPGEGGRSYGYTF	TGTGCCAGCAGCCCAGGGGAGGGGGGGCGTTCCTATGGCTACACCTTC
-	TRBV9	TRBJ2-1	TRBD2	CASSVERLGGALNEQFF	TGTGCCAGCAGCGTAGAACGACTCGGGGGGGCCCTGAATGAGCAGTTCTTC
many	TRBV3-1/TRBV3-2	TRBJ2-7	-	CASSQFTEGSYEQYF	TGTGCCAGCAGCCAATTTACGGAGGGTAGTTACGAGCAGTACTTC
-	TRBV5-4	TRBJ2-1	TRBD2	CASGRGGLAGGDEQFF	TGTGCCAGCGGTAGAGGGGGACTAGCGGGGGGTGATGAGCAGTTCTTC
many	TRBV7-2	TRBJ2-7	TRBD1	CASSARTGFGYEQYF	TGTGCCAGCAGCGCCCGGACAGGGTTCGGTTACGAGCAGTACTTC
-	TRBV6-5	TRBJ1-4	TRBD1	CASSYQTGTGARKLFF	TGTGCCAGCAGCTACCAAACCGGGACAGGAGCAAGGAAACTGTTTTTT
-	TRBV27	TRBJ1-1	-	CASRVRGATEAFF	TGTGCCAGCAGGGTCCGGGGGGCCACTGAAGCTTTCTTT
-	TRBV11-2	TRBJ2-7	TRBD2	CASSLVAGDYEQYF	TGTGCCAGCAGCTTAGTCGCGGGAGACTACGAGCAGTACTTC
-	TRBV28	TRBJ1-2	-	CASKPGNYGYTF	TGTGCCAGCAAGCCAGGGAACTATGGCTACACCTTC
-	TRBV6-9	TRBJ2-1	TRBD1	CASSSDRAAYNEQFF	TGTGCCAGCAGTTCCGACAGGGCAGCCTACAATGAGCAGTTCTTC
-	TRBV5-1	TRBJ2-5	-	CASSLAGNQETQYF	TGCGCCAGCAGCTTAGCGGGCAACCAAGAGACCCAGTACTTC
-	TRBV6-5	TRBJ1-4	TRBD1	CASSYSRTGELFF	TGTGCCAGCAGTTACTCGCGGACAGGTGAACTGTTTTTT
once	TRBV7-2	TRBJ2-3	-	CASSPQGVDTQYF	TGTGCCAGCAGCCCGCAGGGCGTGGATACGCAGTATTTT
-	TRBV10-3	TRBJ2-7	TRBD2	CATLAGDFREQYF	TGTGCCACATTAGCGGGGGACTTTCGCGAGCAGTACTTC
few	TRBV30	TRBJ2-7	TRBD2	CAWSVTSGSYEQYF	TGTGCCTGGAGTGTAACTAGCGGGAGCTACGAGCAGTACTTC
once	TRBV30	TRBJ1-2	TRBD1	CAWSANRGNYGYTF	TGTGCCTGGAGCGCCAACAGGGGAAACTATGGCTACACCTTC
-	TRBV5-1	TRBJ2-1	TRBD2	CASSLWDGGRSSYNEQFF	TGCGCCAGCAGCTTGTGGGACGGCGGGAGAAGCTCCTACAATGAGCAGTTCTTC
-	TRBV27	TRBJ2-2	TRBD2	CASRHREEGNTGELFF	TGTGCCAGCAGACACCGGGAGGAGGGGAACACCGGGGAGCTGTTTTTT
-	TRBV11-2	TRBJ2-1	TRBD1	CASSSLQGVGNEQFF	TGTGCCAGCAGCTCGCTACAGGGGGTGGGTAATGAGCAGTTCTTC
-	TRBV7-2	TRBJ1-4	-	CASSLVPRTNEKLFF	TGTGCCAGCAGCTTAGTACCGAGGACTAATGAAAAACTGTTTTTT
-	TRBV5-1	TRBJ2-5	-	CASSLGDRSQETQYF	TGCGCCAGCAGCTTGGGTGACAGGAGCCAAGAGACCCAGTACTTC
-	TRBV5-4	TRBJ2-1	TRBD2	CASSLGGSSYNEQFF	TGTGCCAGCAGCTTGGGCGGGAGCTCCTACAATGAGCAGTTCTTC
-	TRBV2	TRBJ2-3	TRBD2	CASSILLSGGPSTDTQYF	TGTGCCAGCAGCATCCTCCTTAGCGGGGGCCCCTCCACAGATACGCAGTATTTT
-	TRBV19	TRBJ1-5	-	CASSIGGGSRTNQPQHF	TGTGCCAGTAGTATAGGGGGAGGGAGCAGGACTAATCAGCCCCAGCATTTT
-	TRBV7-2	TRBJ2-7	TRBD1	CASSLVDRAPYEQYF	TGTGCCAGCAGCTTAGTCGACAGGGCTCCCTACGAGCAGTACTTC